The rows below give T cell receptor beta chains drawn from one sample of a study of long-term antiretroviral therapy in people with HIV. Some clones are missing from TCRdb's copy, which holds only in-frame ones; the method was immunoSEQ multiplex PCR. This sample has 30,000 to 40,000 clones, with 79% found just once. The starting material was unsorted PBMCs, obtained 1.9 years after starting antiretroviral therapy. All receptors come from a young man with HIV. CDR3s include the opening cysteine and the closing phenylalanine or tryptophan. Fields, in order: CDR3 protein, V gene, CDR3 length, D gene. The D gene is left open where the match is weak.

CDR3 protein: CASGRQGGNQPQHF
V gene: TRBV27
CDR3 length: 14
D gene: TRBD1

CDR3 protein: CASSPPGADTQYF
V gene: TRBV6-1
CDR3 length: 13
D gene: .

CDR3 protein: CASSYSNSLNSPLHF
V gene: TRBV6-6
CDR3 length: 15
D gene: .

CDR3 protein: CASSLIPGTTDTQYF
V gene: TRBV7-6
CDR3 length: 15
D gene: .

CDR3 protein: CATSSGGDNTEAFF
V gene: TRBV15
CDR3 length: 14
D gene: .

CDR3 protein: CASSSRLDTGELFF
V gene: TRBV19
CDR3 length: 14
D gene: .

CDR3 protein: CATGLPGGNEQFF
V gene: TRBV10-1
CDR3 length: 13
D gene: TRBD2

CDR3 protein: CASSGYKGKLFF
V gene: TRBV25-1
CDR3 length: 12
D gene: .

CDR3 protein: CASSQASPGNNEQFF
V gene: TRBV4-2
CDR3 length: 15
D gene: .

CDR3 protein: CAWGLGGTEAFF
V gene: TRBV30
CDR3 length: 12
D gene: .

CDR3 protein: CASSPGTGGEQFF
V gene: TRBV18
CDR3 length: 13
D gene: .

CDR3 protein: CASSLFGTADNSPLHF
V gene: TRBV7-9
CDR3 length: 16
D gene: TRBD1

CDR3 protein: CASSQGREGLVRETQYF
V gene: TRBV7-8
CDR3 length: 17
D gene: TRBD2

CDR3 protein: CAISPGRQGENIQYF
V gene: TRBV10-3
CDR3 length: 15
D gene: TRBD1

CDR3 protein: CASSHGRELEQRGELFF
V gene: TRBV28
CDR3 length: 17
D gene: .

CDR3 protein: CASSSIGTGASPLHF
V gene: TRBV27
CDR3 length: 15
D gene: TRBD1

CDR3 protein: CASSWDRGRNTEAFF
V gene: TRBV6-5
CDR3 length: 15
D gene: TRBD1

CDR3 protein: CASSNPDWNTEAFF
V gene: TRBV28
CDR3 length: 14
D gene: .

CDR3 protein: CASSNGQGVEETQYF
V gene: TRBV5-1
CDR3 length: 15
D gene: TRBD1

CDR3 protein: CASSGGGIGTGELFF
V gene: TRBV9
CDR3 length: 15
D gene: TRBD2

CDR3 protein: CASSLGFGVNEQFF
V gene: TRBV5-1
CDR3 length: 14
D gene: .

CDR3 protein: CASSPQGQEKCPKDGSKNTEAFF
V gene: TRBV21-1
CDR3 length: 23
D gene: .

CDR3 protein: CASSADGARGSDTQYF
V gene: TRBV2
CDR3 length: 16
D gene: .

CDR3 protein: CASSGGWNDSNQPQHF
V gene: TRBV25-1
CDR3 length: 16
D gene: .

CDR3 protein: CASSFGGGYQETQYF
V gene: TRBV28
CDR3 length: 15
D gene: .

CDR3 protein: CASSSGLVQETQYF
V gene: TRBV5-1
CDR3 length: 14
D gene: TRBD2

CDR3 protein: CASVQRSYNSPLHF
V gene: TRBV6-1
CDR3 length: 14
D gene: .

CDR3 protein: CASSPFHGQEDGYTF
V gene: TRBV18
CDR3 length: 15
D gene: TRBD1

CDR3 protein: CASSSAIGGSNQPQHF
V gene: TRBV28
CDR3 length: 16
D gene: .

CDR3 protein: CASRPGQGRNQPQHF
V gene: TRBV28
CDR3 length: 15
D gene: TRBD1

CDR3 protein: CASSPGGNSPLHF
V gene: TRBV7-3
CDR3 length: 13
D gene: TRBD1

CDR3 protein: CATRGGGLSTDTQYF
V gene: TRBV5-1
CDR3 length: 15
D gene: TRBD2